The present entry profiles one T cell receptor beta chain with its context. V lost 0 bases, J lost 4 bases, and 10 bases lay in between. CDR3 length: 14 residues. The germline V gene has CDR1 SGHRS and CDR2 YFSETQ. Authors' data handling: Counts of nucleated cells, estimated from reference gene primer amplification, were obtained. The assay was immunoSEQ multiplex PCR, and TCRdb's table has in-frame clones only and misses some. V and J calls plus clone size are reproduced from that table; the DNA served to infer D and trimming. The sample records about 95,000 clones, more than 80% being singletons. This specimen comes from a study of blood T cell repertoires in COVID-19. Study-wide background: Researchers got acute and convalescent COVID-19 samples from the United States, Italy and Spain. Nucleic acid was either cDNA or gDNA, and it came from T cells, B-cell-depleted T cells, or PBMCs.

The sequencing input was peripheral blood. The chain is built from TRBV5-1 and TRBJ1-1, with a tentative D call TRBD1 (6 bases). The receptor comes from a man between 50 and 59 years old with COVID-19, enrolled during active disease. The CDR3 sequence is CASSLDGGITEAFF. The CDR3, as DNA: TGCGCCAGCAGCTTGGATGGGGGCATCACTGAAGCTTTCTTT.